The present T cell receptor (beta chain) was sequenced within a study of CD8 T cells in ankylosing spondylitis. Trimming took off 0 bases at V and 0 bases at J, with 9 bases between the two ends. There are 15 residues in the CDR3. Germline V gives CDR1 SGHRS, CDR2 YFSETQ. Researchers built TCR beta libraries using quantitative 5'-RACE with molecular barcodes. Each CDR3 protein gets one entry after TCRdb re-called the 5' RACE reads with MiXCR. The sample yields under 300,000 distinct CDR3 sequences, roughly 10% seen once. This clonotype was seen ten or more times. The antigen is undetermined. Findings and caveats of the study: It was reported that disease-linked clones were significantly enriched in matched ankylosing spondylitis synovial fluid. Prior literature has documented some motif variants in synovial fluid and blood from reactive arthritis.

This rearrangement joins TRBV5-1 to TRBJ1-1; no clear D. The sequencing input was blood, either unsorted or a sorted T cell fraction (not recorded which). The origin of this receptor is a male donor with ankylosing spondylitis or in good health (not recorded which). This chain's CDR3 is CASSLASSLNTEAFF. The DNA of the CDR3 is TGCGCCAGCAGCTTGGCCTCATCACTGAACACTGAAGCTTTCTTT.